This entry is about one TCR beta chain. Its specificity is unknown. The sample is drawn from a study of CD8 T cells in ankylosing spondylitis. Whole-study findings and limits: Clones linked to disease were reported to show significant enrichment in matched ankylosing spondylitis synovial fluid. In peripheral blood, disease-linked CD8+ clones occurred at relatively low frequencies. Ankylosing spondylitis blood seemed to carry a telltale TCR beta motif made of about 8 highly homologous variants.

TCRdb recomputed calls from the 5' RACE reads with MiXCR, one row per CDR3 protein. This table has approximately 42,000 distinct CDR3 sequences, approximately 9.9% appearing once. This CDR3 region has 13 residues. V was clipped by 2 bases and J by 4 bases; unmatched bases: 5. The germline V gene encodes CDR1 DFQATT and CDR2 SNEGSKA (reference sequence). Sequenced input: blood, either unsorted or a sorted T cell fraction (not recorded which). This chain joins TRBV20-1 and TRBJ2-7; 7 bases match TRBD1. This TCR came from a male donor with ankylosing spondylitis or in good health (not recorded which). As DNA, the CDR3 is TGCAGTGCTAGACTGACAGGGCTGTACGAGCAGTACTTC. The encoded protein is CSARLTGLYEQYF.